The rows below give T cell receptor beta chains drawn from one sample of a study of blood T cells in healthy people across ages. MiXCR, applied by TCRdb to the 5' RACE reads, yields one record per CDR3 protein. The sample includes hundreds of thousands of distinct CDR3 sequences, around two fifths of them seen just once. Source material: blood. Source of these receptors: a man older than 75 in good health. CDR3s include the opening cysteine and the closing phenylalanine or tryptophan. The order of the fields is V gene, D gene, J gene, clone size, CDR3 protein, CDR3 DNA. A D gene is named only where the DNA matches it firmly. Only some rows state a clone size, as once, few, many or a class for expanded clones.

>TRBV11-2|-|TRBJ2-4|-
CASSFRTDLAKNIQYF
TGTGCCAGCAGCTTCCGGACAGACCTAGCCAAAAACATTCAGTACTTC
>TRBV6-5|TRBD1|TRBJ1-5|-
CASRPTGSDNQPQHF
TGTGCCAGCAGGCCGACAGGGTCGGACAATCAGCCCCAGCATTTT
>TRBV7-2|-|TRBJ2-5|few
CASSLGYSKETQYF
TGTGCCAGCAGCTTAGGATACAGTAAAGAGACCCAGTACTTC
>TRBV6-2/TRBV6-3|-|TRBJ2-7|many
CASSNRGGVSYEQYF
TGTGCCAGCAGCAATCGGGGCGGGGTCTCCTACGAGCAGTACTTC
>TRBV28|-|TRBJ2-4|-
CASNLAARAKNIQYF
TGTGCCAGCAATCTGGCGGCCCGAGCCAAAAACATTCAGTACTTC
>TRBV7-6|TRBD2|TRBJ2-3|many
CASSLTPSGSPPDTQYF
TGTGCCAGCAGCTTAACCCCAAGCGGGAGCCCCCCAGATACGCAGTATTTT
>TRBV6-5|-|TRBJ2-7|few
CASRTLQPYEQYF
TGTGCCAGCCGCACTCTACAGCCCTACGAGCAGTACTTC
>TRBV25-1|-|TRBJ1-4|-
CARNEKLFF
TGTGCCAGAAATGAAAAACTGTTTTTT
>TRBV21-1|-|TRBJ1-6|-
CASSAKGSAKLDSPLHF
TGTGCCAGCAGTGCAAAGGGCAGCGCAAAACTGGATTCACCCCTCCACTTT
>TRBV6-6|-|TRBJ2-3|few
CASRIYRVATDTQYF
TGTGCCAGCAGAATCTACAGGGTAGCAACAGATACGCAGTATTTT
>TRBV6-2/TRBV6-3|TRBD1|TRBJ1-1|-
CASTPPGQQMNTEAFF
TGTGCCAGCACACCCCCGGGACAGCAAATGAACACTGAAGCTTTCTTT
>TRBV7-9|TRBD1|TRBJ2-3|few
CASSKRQGRTDTQYF
TGTGCCAGCAGCAAACGACAGGGGCGCACAGATACGCAGTATTTT
>TRBV7-2|TRBD2|TRBJ2-1|-
CASSLGGMSGRRGNEQFF
TGTGCCAGCAGCCTGGGCGGGATGAGCGGGAGGAGGGGGAATGAGCAGTTCTTC
>TRBV5-1|TRBD2|TRBJ2-5|few
CASSFSSGAETQYF
TGCGCCAGCAGCTTCTCTAGCGGGGCAGAGACCCAGTACTTC
>TRBV28|-|TRBJ2-7|-
CASSRPVNEQYF
TGTGCCAGCAGCCGCCCGGTGAACGAGCAGTACTTC
>TRBV10-3|TRBD2|TRBJ2-2|few
CAISETSGANTGELFF
TGTGCCATCAGTGAAACTAGCGGGGCCAACACCGGGGAGCTGTTTTTT
>TRBV9|TRBD1|TRBJ2-1|-
CASSVTQGKNNEQFF
TGTGCCAGCAGCGTAACACAGGGGAAAAACAATGAGCAGTTCTTC
>TRBV4-3|-|TRBJ2-1|-
CAGSPNLGVSGRNEQFF
TGCGCCGGCAGCCCCAACTTGGGCGTATCGGGGCGAAATGAGCAGTTCTTC
>TRBV7-2|TRBD2|TRBJ2-5|-
CASSKLAGAYKEQYF
TGTGCCAGCAGCAAGCTAGCGGGCGCTTACAAGGAGCAGTACTTC
>TRBV9|TRBD1|TRBJ2-7|-
CASGLGGPGGYSYEQYF
TGTGCCAGCGGTCTAGGGGGCCCAGGGGGCTACTCCTACGAGCAGTACTTC
>TRBV12-3/TRBV12-4|-|TRBJ2-3|-
CASSSRGSGGTTDTQYF
TGTGCCAGCAGTTCCCGCGGGTCTGGGGGCACGACAGATACGCAGTATTTT
>TRBV11-3|TRBD2|TRBJ2-7|few
CASNLAENWQAASYEQYF
TGTGCCAGCAACCTAGCGGAAAACTGGCAGGCGGCCTCCTACGAGCAGTACTTC
>TRBV4-2|-|TRBJ2-5|few
CASSQEGQGGLETQYF
TGTGCCAGCAGCCAAGAGGGCCAGGGTGGGTTGGAGACCCAGTACTTC
>TRBV6-6|-|TRBJ2-7|-
CASSYWGVINYEQYF
TGTGCCAGCAGCTACTGGGGGGTAATTAACTACGAGCAGTACTTC
>TRBV7-2|TRBD1|TRBJ2-7|-
CASSLAYWTGGSIVEQYF
TGTGCCAGCAGCTTGGCCTACTGGACAGGGGGATCGATCGTCGAGCAGTACTTC
>TRBV3-1|TRBD2|TRBJ2-1|-
CASSQDRVTSVHWRESSYNEQFF
TGTGCCAGCAGCCAAGATCGGGTAACTAGCGTTCACTGGAGGGAAAGCTCCTACAATGAGCAGTTCTTC
>TRBV4-2|-|TRBJ1-1|-
CASSERAGNTEAFF
TGTGCCAGCAGCGAAAGGGCCGGGAACACTGAAGCTTTCTTT
>TRBV6-2/TRBV6-3|TRBD2|TRBJ2-3|few
CASSLSGRTTDTQYF
TGTGCCAGCAGCCTCAGCGGGAGGACCACAGATACGCAGTATTTT
>TRBV6-2/TRBV6-3|-|TRBJ2-3|-
CASSYLAGDTQYF
TGTGCCAGCAGTTACCTAGCAGGTGATACGCAGTATTTT
>TRBV4-2|-|TRBJ2-1|once
CASSQIGNEQFF
TGTGCCAGCAGCCAAATAGGGAATGAGCAGTTCTTC
>TRBV24-1|TRBD1|TRBJ1-2|once
CATSDPGQGIYGYTF
TGTGCCACCAGTGACCCGGGACAGGGCATCTATGGCTACACCTTC
>TRBV7-2|TRBD1|TRBJ2-1|-
CASSPESGTGNNEQFF
TGTGCCAGCAGCCCAGAGTCCGGGACAGGGAATAATGAGCAGTTCTTC
>TRBV7-2|-|TRBJ1-5|-
CASSNNRFQPQHF
TGTGCCAGCAGCAACAACAGGTTTCAGCCCCAGCATTTT
>TRBV13|TRBD2|TRBJ2-5|-
CASSLPGLAGEETQYF
TGTGCCAGCAGCTTGCCGGGACTAGCGGGGGAAGAGACCCAGTACTTC
>TRBV18|TRBD2|TRBJ2-7|-
CASSSRAGRSSTTYEQYF
TGTGCCAGCTCCTCCCGTGCCGGGAGGTCCTCAACCACCTACGAGCAGTACTTC
>TRBV12-3/TRBV12-4|TRBD1|TRBJ1-2|-
CASSSTGVPNYGYTF
TGTGCCAGCAGCTCCACAGGGGTACCCAACTATGGCTACACCTTC
>TRBV15|-|TRBJ2-1|few
CATSRDPTTVSTSYNEQFF
TGTGCCACCAGCAGAGACCCAACGACAGTCTCCACATCCTACAATGAGCAGTTCTTC
>TRBV20-1|TRBD1|TRBJ1-2|many
CSAPDRGLRLGGYTF
TGCAGTGCCCCTGACAGGGGGCTTAGGTTAGGAGGCTACACCTTC
>TRBV20-1|-|TRBJ2-5|-
CSANARQDQETQYF
TGCAGTGCTAACGCCCGACAAGACCAAGAGACCCAGTACTTC
>TRBV6-1|-|TRBJ2-1|-
CASSERFRGQARSYNEQFF
TGTGCCAGCAGTGAACGGTTTAGGGGCCAAGCCCGCTCCTACAATGAGCAGTTCTTC
>TRBV3-1|TRBD2|TRBJ2-2|-
CASSQRGGLPGELFF
TGTGCCAGCAGCCAGCGGGGGGGATTGCCCGGGGAGCTGTTTTTT
>TRBV5-1|TRBD2|TRBJ2-1|-
CASSLTSTSDGEQFF
TGCGCCAGCAGCCTAACTTCGACTAGCGACGGTGAGCAGTTCTTC
>TRBV7-2|TRBD1|TRBJ2-1|-
CASSSDRGSGYEQFF
TGTGCCAGCAGCTCCGACAGGGGGAGCGGATATGAGCAGTTCTTC
>TRBV9|-|TRBJ1-2|few
CASSVEAASNYGYTF
TGTGCCAGCAGCGTAGAGGCGGCAAGTAACTATGGCTACACCTTC
>TRBV6-5|-|TRBJ2-7|-
CASSRLGSSYNEQYF
TGTGCCAGCAGTCGCCTCGGGAGCTCCTACAATGAGCAGTACTTC
>TRBV14|-|TRBJ2-5|once
CASSHRVPRGGETQYF
TGTGCCAGCAGCCACCGCGTACCCAGGGGCGGGGAGACCCAGTACTTC
>TRBV9|-|TRBJ2-1|-
CASSVSVSRGDEQFF
TGTGCCAGCAGCGTGTCTGTCTCTAGAGGGGACGAGCAGTTCTTC
>TRBV7-2|-|TRBJ1-5|-
CASSPLGGAYSNQPQHF
TGTGCCAGCAGCCCCCTGGGGGGGGCCTATAGCAATCAGCCCCAGCATTTT
>TRBV7-2|-|TRBJ2-2|few
CASSLLEGRHTGELFF
TGTGCCAGCAGCTTATTAGAGGGGCGACACACCGGGGAGCTGTTTTTT
>TRBV7-2|-|TRBJ2-4|-
CASSLGGEGTYGQYF
TGTGCCAGCAGCTTGGGTGGTGAGGGGACCTACGGGCAGTACTTC
>TRBV6-6|-|TRBJ2-5|-
CASRKTLAGETQYF
TGTGCCAGCAGAAAAACCCTCGCAGGGGAGACCCAGTACTTC
>TRBV6-5|TRBD1|TRBJ2-5|-
CASRSGQGTRGTQYF
TGTGCCAGCAGGTCCGGACAGGGGACCCGGGGGACCCAGTACTTC
>TRBV5-1|-|TRBJ2-3|-
CASNPTAVEDTQYF
TGCGCCAGCAACCCCACCGCCGTCGAAGATACGCAGTATTTT
>TRBV2|TRBD1|TRBJ1-2|-
CVSTITEGAAGYTF
TGTGTCAGCACCATCACGGAGGGGGCGGCTGGCTACACCTTC